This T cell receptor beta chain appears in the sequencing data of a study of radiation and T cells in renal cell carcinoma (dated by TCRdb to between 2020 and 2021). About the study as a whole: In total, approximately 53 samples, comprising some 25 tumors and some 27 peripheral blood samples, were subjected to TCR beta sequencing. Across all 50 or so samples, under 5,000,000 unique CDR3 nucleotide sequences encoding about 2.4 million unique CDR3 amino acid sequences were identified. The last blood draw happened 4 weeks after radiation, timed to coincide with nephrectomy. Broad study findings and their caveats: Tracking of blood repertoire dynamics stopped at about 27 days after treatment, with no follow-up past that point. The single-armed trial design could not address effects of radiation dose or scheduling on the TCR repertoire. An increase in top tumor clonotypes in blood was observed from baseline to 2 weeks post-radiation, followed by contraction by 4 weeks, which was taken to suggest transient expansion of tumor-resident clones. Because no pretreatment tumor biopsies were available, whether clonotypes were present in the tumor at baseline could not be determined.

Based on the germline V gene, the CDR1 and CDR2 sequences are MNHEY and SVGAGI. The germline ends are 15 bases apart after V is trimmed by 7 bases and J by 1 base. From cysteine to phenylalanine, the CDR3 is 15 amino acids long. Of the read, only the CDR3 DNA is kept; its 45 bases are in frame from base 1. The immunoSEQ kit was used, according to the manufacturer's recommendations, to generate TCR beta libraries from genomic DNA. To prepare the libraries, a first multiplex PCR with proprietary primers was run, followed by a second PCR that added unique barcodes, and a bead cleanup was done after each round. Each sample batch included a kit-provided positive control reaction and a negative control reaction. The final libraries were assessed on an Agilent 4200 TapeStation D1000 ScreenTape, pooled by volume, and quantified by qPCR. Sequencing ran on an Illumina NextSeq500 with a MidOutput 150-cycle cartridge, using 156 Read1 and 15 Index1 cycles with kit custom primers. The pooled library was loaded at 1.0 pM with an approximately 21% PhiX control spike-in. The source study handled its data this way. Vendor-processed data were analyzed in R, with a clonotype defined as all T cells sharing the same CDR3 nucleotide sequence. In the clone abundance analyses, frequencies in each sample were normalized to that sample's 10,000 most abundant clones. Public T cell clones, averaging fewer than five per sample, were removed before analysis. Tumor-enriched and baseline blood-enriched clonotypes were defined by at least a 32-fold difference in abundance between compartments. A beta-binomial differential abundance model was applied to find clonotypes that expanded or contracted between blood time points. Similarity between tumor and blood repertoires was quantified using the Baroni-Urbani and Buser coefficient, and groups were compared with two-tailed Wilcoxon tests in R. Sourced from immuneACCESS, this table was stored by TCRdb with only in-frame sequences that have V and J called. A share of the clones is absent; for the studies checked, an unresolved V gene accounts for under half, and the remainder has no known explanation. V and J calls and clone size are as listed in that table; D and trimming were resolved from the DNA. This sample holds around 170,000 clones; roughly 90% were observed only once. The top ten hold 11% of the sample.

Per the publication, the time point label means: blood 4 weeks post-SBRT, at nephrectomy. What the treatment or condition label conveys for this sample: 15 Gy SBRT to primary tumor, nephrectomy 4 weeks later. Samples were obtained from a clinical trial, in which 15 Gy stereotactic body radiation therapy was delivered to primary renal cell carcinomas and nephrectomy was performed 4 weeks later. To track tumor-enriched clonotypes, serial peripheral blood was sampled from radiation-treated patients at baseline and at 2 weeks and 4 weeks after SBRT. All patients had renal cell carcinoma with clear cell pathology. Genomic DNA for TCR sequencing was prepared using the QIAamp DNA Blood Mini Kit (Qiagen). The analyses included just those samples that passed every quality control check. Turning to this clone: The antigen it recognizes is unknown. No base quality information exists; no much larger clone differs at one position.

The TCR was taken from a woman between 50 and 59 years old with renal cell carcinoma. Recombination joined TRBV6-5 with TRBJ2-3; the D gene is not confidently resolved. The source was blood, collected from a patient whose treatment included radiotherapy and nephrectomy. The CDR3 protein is CASTTRHGGTDTQYF. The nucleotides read TGTGCCAGCACTACCCGGCACGGCGGCACAGATACGCAGTATTTT.